This is a list of T cell receptor beta chains from one sample in a study of T cells in Graves' hyperthyroidism and ophthalmopathy. TCRdb analysed the multiplex PCR reads with MiXCR anew, one entry per CDR3 protein. The sample has hundreds of thousands of distinct CDR3 sequences, less than 45% seen once. Material for sequencing was peripheral blood or thyroid tissue (not recorded which). Receptors originate from an adult man with Graves' disease, either hyperthyroidism or ophthalmopathy (not recorded which). Both conserved end residues are part of each CDR3.

cdr3_aa	v_call	j_call
CAASRTLDGTYEQYF	TRBV10-3	TRBJ2-7
CASSLGGLLFTDTQYF	TRBV7-2	TRBJ2-3
CASSGANTGELFF	TRBV19	TRBJ2-2
CASSEFGPNSPLHF	TRBV25-1	TRBJ1-6
CSAPLPGLAGGETQYF	TRBV20-1	TRBJ2-5
CASSEEDGDGYTF	TRBV25-1	TRBJ1-2
CASSLALEGELFF	TRBV7-8	TRBJ2-2
CASSRQGGTYGYTF	TRBV19	TRBJ1-2
CASISTGDYGYTF	TRBV9	TRBJ1-2
CASSAFPGEGTEAFF	TRBV25-1	TRBJ1-1
CSATNSGNQETQYF	TRBV20-1	TRBJ2-5
CASSIGTGGAGEQYF	TRBV5-6	TRBJ2-7
CASSLAGRLVIEQYF	TRBV7-8	TRBJ2-7
CASSLVGGDNQPQHF	TRBV7-8	TRBJ1-5
CASSFNTDTNTEAFF	TRBV7-9	TRBJ1-1
CASSLGQPNTIYF	TRBV9	TRBJ1-3
CASNPQGRETQYF	TRBV2	TRBJ2-5
CASRQGGVNTEAFF	TRBV12-3/TRBV12-4	TRBJ1-1
CASSSKTGTNYGYTF	TRBV5-1	TRBJ1-2
CASSRGQVYEQYF	TRBV7-8	TRBJ2-7
CASSYGGGIRNTEAFF	TRBV6-6	TRBJ1-1
CASSDWGNYEQYF	TRBV5-1	TRBJ2-7
CASSLRTGDEQYF	TRBV2	TRBJ2-7
CAISGDRHGGYTF	TRBV10-3	TRBJ1-2
CSARDCGQLSSYNSPLHF	TRBV20-1	TRBJ1-6
CSASPGQGLGEQYF	TRBV20-1	TRBJ2-7
CASSLGWEAFF	TRBV7-9	TRBJ1-1
CASSRGQPHGYTF	TRBV9	TRBJ1-2
CASSLVVTSAQETQYF	TRBV7-2	TRBJ2-5
CSVYQETQYF	TRBV29-1	TRBJ2-5
CASSLEVWAGGYETQYF	TRBV7-2	TRBJ2-5
CASSLILGSFVTGGYTF	TRBV7-4	TRBJ1-2
CASYGGEGETQYF	TRBV11-1	TRBJ2-5
CASSLYPGRANYGYTF	TRBV7-6	TRBJ1-2
CASSVQGWASEAFF	TRBV25-1	TRBJ1-1
CSVSPGLAGGEQYF	TRBV29-1	TRBJ2-7
CATSSVGRQGAGTGELFF	TRBV15	TRBJ2-2
CASSPRQGQNYGYTF	TRBV9	TRBJ1-2
CASSLGQATQYF	TRBV7-2	TRBJ2-5